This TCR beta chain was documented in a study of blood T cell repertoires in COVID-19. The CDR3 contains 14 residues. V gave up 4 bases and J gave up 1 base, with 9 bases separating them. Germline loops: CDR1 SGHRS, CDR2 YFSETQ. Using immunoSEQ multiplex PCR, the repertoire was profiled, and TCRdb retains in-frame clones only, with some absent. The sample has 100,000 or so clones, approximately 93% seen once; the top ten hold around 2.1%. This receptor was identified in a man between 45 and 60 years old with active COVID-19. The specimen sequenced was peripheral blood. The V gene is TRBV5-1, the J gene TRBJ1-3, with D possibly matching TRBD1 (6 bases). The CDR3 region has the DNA TGCGCCAGCAGCCGGACAGCGTCTGGAAACACCATATATTTT. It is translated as CASSRTASGNTIYF.